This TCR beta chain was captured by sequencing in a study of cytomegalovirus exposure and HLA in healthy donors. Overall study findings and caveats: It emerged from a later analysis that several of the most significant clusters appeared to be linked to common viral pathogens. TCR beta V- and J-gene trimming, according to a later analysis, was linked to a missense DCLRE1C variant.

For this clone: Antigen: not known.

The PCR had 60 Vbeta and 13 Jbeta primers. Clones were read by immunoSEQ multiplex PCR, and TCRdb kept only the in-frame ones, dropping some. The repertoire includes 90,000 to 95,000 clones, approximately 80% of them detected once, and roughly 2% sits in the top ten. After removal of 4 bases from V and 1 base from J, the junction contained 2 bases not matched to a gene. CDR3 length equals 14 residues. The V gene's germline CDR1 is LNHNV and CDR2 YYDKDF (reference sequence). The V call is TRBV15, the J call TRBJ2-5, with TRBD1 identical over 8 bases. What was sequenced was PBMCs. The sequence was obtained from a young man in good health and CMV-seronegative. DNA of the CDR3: TGTGCCACCAGCAACAGGGGGTCCCAAGAGACCCAGTACTTC. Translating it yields CATSNRGSQETQYF.